The 9 T cell receptor beta chains below come from one sample, sequenced in a study of T cell repertoires in cytomegalovirus infection (dated by TCRdb to 2018 to 2020). The sequencing machine was an Illumina HiSeq 1500. TCRdb applied fastp at Q25 and MiXCR to the public reads, then kept only in-frame beta chains. All rows with the same CDR3 protein become a single entry with the most common DNA and genes. This sample gives a few hundred thousand distinct CDR3 sequences in total; 17% of them show up just once. The leading ten clones occupy around 12% of the sample. Sample: PBMCs. Every receptor here comes from a human donor in good health (CMV status not recorded). Some clones in this sample may be carry-over from other donors' samples.

The chain has TRBV28 and TRBJ1-2; TRBD1 matches 8 bases. V lost 3 bases, J lost 6 bases, and 15 bases stayed unmatched. Germline CDR1 MDHEN, CDR2 SYDVKM. There are 17 residues in the CDR3. DNA of the CDR3: TGTGCCAGCAGTTTGGAAGGACAGGGCCATCCCCCCCATGGCTACACCTTC. Translated, it gives CASSLEGQGHPPHGYTF.

This clonotype was counted only a few times. The rearrangement links TRBV5-4 to TRBJ1-6, with D uncertain. With 4 bases removed from V and 5 bases from J, the gap between germline ends came to 16 bases. The germline V gene has CDR1 SGHNT and CDR2 YYREEE (reference sequence). There are 16 residues in the CDR3. CDR3 sequence reads: CASSKGLRDNNSPLHF. The CDR3 DNA follows: TGTGCCAGCAGCAAAGGGTTAAGGGATAATAATTCACCCCTCCACTTT.

This clonotype was seen a few times. The chain uses TRBV6-5 and TRBJ1-1; 7 nucleotides agree with TRBD1. The length of the CDR3 is 16 residues. The germline V gene has CDR1 MNHEY and CDR2 SVGAGI. The V and J ends lost 0 bases and 0 bases, in that order; junction bases with no gene match: 4. CDR3 sequence reads: CASSYSWTGMNTEAFF. In nucleotides, the CDR3 is TGTGCCAGCAGTTACTCCTGGACAGGCATGAACACTGAAGCTTTCTTT.

The chain employs TRBV10-3 and TRBJ2-7; 7 bases agree with TRBD1. The trim removed 11 bases at V and 0 bases at J, leaving 19 bases unmatched. Germline V gene sequence: CDR1 ENHRY, CDR2 SYGVKD. The CDR3 length is 17 residues. The chain's CDR3 is CAAKAETGKIGSYEQYF. For the CDR3, the DNA is TGTGCCGCGAAGGCCGAGACAGGGAAGATTGGCTCCTACGAGCAGTACTTC.

This clonotype was observed at least ten times. The genes are TRBV6-6 and TRBJ1-2; D is unresolved. The germline V gene encodes CDR1 MNHNY and CDR2 SVGAGI (reference sequence). The CDR3 has 13 amino acids. The V end lost 4 bases, the J end lost 7 bases, and 13 bases lay between the germline ends. The CDR3 sequence is CASSLGRGAGYTF. The CDR3 region has the DNA TGTGCCAGCAGTTTGGGCAGAGGAGCTGGCTACACCTTC.

This clonotype was recorded a few times. J is TRBJ1-6 and V is TRBV7-6; D is possibly TRBD1 (5 bases). V dropped 6 bases and J dropped 9 bases, with 21 bases sitting between them. The CDR3 covers 16 residues. The germline gives CDR1 SGHVS, CDR2 FNYEAQ. CDR3 protein: CASSQSPGPPPSPLHF. The CDR3 bases are TGTGCCAGCAGTCAATCCCCGGGACCACCCCCTTCACCCCTCCACTTT.

This clonotype occurred many times. The chain has TRBV7-8 and TRBJ1-3, with TRBD1 matching 7 bases. The ends lost 1 base at V and 0 bases at J; junction bases unmatched: 15. CDR3 length equals 20 residues. Germline CDR1 and CDR2: SGHVS and FQNEAQ. Here the CDR3 DNA reads TGTGCCAGCAGCTTAGTATTCGCCCCGGGACAGCCCACCTCTGGAAACACCATATATTTT. The encoded protein is CASSLVFAPGQPTSGNTIYF.

The CDR3, as DNA: TGTGCCAGCAGTCCCAGGGACACGGGTTTCTTT. It codes for CASSPRDTGFF. The J gene is TRBJ1-1, the V gene TRBV6-6, with D maybe TRBD1 (6 bases). Germline V gene lookup returns CDR1 MNHNY and CDR2 SVGAGI (reference sequence). CDR3 length: 11 residues. With 5 bases removed from V and 13 bases from J, the gap between germline ends came to 14 bases.

The chain uses TRBV7-9 and TRBJ1-2; 9 bases match TRBD1. CDR1 is SEHNR and CDR2 is FQNEAQ in the germline V gene (reference sequence). This CDR3 is 16 amino acids long. The ends lost 5 bases at V and 3 bases at J; junction bases unmatched: 10. The CDR3: CASSRDNRGRDYGYTF. The CDR3 DNA sequence: TGTGCCAGCAGCCGGGACAACAGGGGGCGTGACTATGGCTACACCTTC.